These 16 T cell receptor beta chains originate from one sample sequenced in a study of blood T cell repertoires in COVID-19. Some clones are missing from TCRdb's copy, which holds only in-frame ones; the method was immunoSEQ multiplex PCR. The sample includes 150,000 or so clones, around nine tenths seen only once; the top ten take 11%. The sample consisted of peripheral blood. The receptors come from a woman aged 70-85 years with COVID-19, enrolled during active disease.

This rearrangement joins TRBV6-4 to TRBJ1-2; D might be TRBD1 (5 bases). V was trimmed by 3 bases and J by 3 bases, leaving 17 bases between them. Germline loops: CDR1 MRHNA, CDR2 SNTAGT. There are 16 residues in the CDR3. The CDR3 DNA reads TGTGCCAGCAGTGAACACGGGGCCCGGGGGGACTATGGCTACACCTTC. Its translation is CASSEHGARGDYGYTF.

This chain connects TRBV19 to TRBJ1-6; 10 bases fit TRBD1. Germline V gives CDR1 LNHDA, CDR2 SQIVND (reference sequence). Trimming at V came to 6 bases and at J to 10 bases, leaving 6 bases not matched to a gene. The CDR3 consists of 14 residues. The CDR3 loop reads CASRRQGAGSPLHF. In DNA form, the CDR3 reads TGTGCCAGTAGGCGACAGGGGGCTGGATCACCCCTCCACTTT.

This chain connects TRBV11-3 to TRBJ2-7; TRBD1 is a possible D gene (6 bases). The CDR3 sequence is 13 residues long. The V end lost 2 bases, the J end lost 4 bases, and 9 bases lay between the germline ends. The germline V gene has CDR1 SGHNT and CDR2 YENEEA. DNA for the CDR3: TGTGCCAGCAGCTTACGGCAGGGGTACGAGCAGTACTTC. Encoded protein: CASSLRQGYEQYF. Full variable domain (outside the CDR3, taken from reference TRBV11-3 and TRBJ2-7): EAGVVQSPRYKIIEKKQPVAFWCNPISGHNTLYWYLQNLGQGPELLIRYENEEAVDDSQLPKDRFSAERLKGVDSTLKIQPAELGDSAVYLCASSLRQGYEQYFGPGTRLTVT.

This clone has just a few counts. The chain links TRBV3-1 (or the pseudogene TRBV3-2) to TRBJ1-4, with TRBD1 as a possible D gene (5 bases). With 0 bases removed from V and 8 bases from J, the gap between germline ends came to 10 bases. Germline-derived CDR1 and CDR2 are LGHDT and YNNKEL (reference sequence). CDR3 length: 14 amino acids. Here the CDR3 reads CASSQDTRGEKLFF. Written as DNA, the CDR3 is TGTGCCAGCAGCCAAGATACCCGGGGGGAAAAACTGTTTTTT.

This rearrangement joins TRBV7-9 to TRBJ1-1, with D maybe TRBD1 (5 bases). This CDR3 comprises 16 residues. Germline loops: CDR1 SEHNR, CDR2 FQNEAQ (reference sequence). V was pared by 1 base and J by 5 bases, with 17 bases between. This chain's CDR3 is CASSLDGGRDGTEAFF. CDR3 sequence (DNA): TGTGCCAGCAGCTTAGACGGGGGAAGAGACGGGACTGAAGCTTTCTTT.

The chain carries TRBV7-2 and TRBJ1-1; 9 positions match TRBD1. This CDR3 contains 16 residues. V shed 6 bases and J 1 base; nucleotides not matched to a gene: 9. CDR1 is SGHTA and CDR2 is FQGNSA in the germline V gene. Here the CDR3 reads CASSPTGGAGNTEAFF. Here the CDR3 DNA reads TGTGCCAGCAGTCCCACAGGGGGCGCGGGGAACACTGAAGCTTTCTTT.

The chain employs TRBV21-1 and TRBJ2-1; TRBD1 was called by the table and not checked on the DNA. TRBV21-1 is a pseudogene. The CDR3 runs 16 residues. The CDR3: CASIPQGGRPRNEQFF. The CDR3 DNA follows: TGTGCCAGCATCCCGCAAGGGGGCCGCCCCCGCAATGAGCAGTTCTTC.

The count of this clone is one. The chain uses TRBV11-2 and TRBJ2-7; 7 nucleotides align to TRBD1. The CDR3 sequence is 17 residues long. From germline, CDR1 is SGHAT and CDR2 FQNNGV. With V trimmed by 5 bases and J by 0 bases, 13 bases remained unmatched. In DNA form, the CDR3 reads TGTGCCAGCAGCCGGGTAGGGGGCCCGAAAAGCTCCTACGAGCAGTACTTC. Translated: CASSRVGGPKSSYEQYF.

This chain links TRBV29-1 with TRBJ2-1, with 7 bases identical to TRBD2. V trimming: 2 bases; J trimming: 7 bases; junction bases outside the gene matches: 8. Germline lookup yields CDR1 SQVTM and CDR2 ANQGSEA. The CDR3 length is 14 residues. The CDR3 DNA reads TGCAGCGTTGAAAGGTCTGCGGGGGTAAATGAGCAGTTCTTC. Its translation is CSVERSAGVNEQFF.

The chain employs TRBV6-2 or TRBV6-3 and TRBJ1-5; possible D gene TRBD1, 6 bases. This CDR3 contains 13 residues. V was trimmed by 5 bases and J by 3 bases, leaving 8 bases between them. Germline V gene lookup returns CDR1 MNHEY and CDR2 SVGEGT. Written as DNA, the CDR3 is TGTGCCAGCAGTGACAGGACCAATCAGCCCCAGCATTTT. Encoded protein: CASSDRTNQPQHF.

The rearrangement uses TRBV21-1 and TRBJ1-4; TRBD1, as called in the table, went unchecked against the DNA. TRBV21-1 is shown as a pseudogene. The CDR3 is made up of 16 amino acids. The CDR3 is CASSKVWLATNEKLFF. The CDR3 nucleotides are TGTGCCAGCAGCAAAGTCTGGCTTGCAACTAATGAAAAACTGTTTTTT.

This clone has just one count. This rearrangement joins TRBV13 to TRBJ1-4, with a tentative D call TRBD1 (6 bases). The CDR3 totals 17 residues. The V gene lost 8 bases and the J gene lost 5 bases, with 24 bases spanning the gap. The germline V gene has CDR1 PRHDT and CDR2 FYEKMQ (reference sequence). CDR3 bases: TGTGCCAGCTCGAGACGTACTCCGGGACAAGAGAATGAAAAACTGTTTTTT. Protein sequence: CASSRRTPGQENEKLFF.

The CDR3 loop is CASSLIEGAFKKGYTF. In DNA, the CDR3 is TGTGCCAGCAGTTTAATTGAGGGGGCCTTTAAGAAAGGCTACACCTTC. The V call is TRBV27, the J call TRBJ1-2, with TRBD1 matching 7 bases. V shed 2 bases and J 8 bases; nucleotides not matched to a gene: 14. The CDR3 sequence is 16 residues long. CDR1 and CDR2 (germline): MNHEY, SMNVEV (reference sequence).

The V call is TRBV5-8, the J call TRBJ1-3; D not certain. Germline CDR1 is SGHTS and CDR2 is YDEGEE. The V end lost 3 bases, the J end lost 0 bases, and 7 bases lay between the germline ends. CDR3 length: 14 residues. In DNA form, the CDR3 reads TGTGCCAGCAGCTCTCGGGACTCTGGAAACACCATATATTTT. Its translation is CASSSRDSGNTIYF.

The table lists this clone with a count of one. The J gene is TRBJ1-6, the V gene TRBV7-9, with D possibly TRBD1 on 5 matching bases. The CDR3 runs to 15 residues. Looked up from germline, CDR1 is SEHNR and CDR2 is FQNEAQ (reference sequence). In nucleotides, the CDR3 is TGTGGCTCAGGGATAGGGAATAATAGAAATTCACCCCTCCACTTT. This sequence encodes CGSGIGNNRNSPLHF. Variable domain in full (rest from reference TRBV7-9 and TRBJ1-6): DTGVSQNPRHKITKRGQNVTFRCDPISEHNRLYWYRQTLGQGPEFLTYFQNEAQLEKSRLLSDRFSAERPKGSFSTLEIQRTEQGDSAMYLCGSGIGNNRNSPLHFGNGTRLTVT.

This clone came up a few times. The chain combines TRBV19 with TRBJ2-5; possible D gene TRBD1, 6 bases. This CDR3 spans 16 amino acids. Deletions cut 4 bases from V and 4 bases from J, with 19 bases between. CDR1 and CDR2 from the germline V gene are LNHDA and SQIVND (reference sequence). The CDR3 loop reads CASSRGRILVGETQYF. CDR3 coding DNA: TGTGCCAGTAGTAGGGGGCGGATTTTGGTGGGAGAGACCCAGTACTTC. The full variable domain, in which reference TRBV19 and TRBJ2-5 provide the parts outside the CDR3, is DGGITQSPKYLFRKEGQNVTLSCEQNLNHDAMYWYRQDPGQGLRLIYYSQIVNDFQKGDIAEGYSVSREKKESFPLTVTSAQKNPTAFYLCASSRGRILVGETQYFGPGTRLLVL.